Below, one TCR beta chain is given with its context. Only in-frame clones appear in the TCRdb table, and some are missing; sequencing was by immunoSEQ multiplex PCR. The sample has about 100,000 clones, more than 90% seen once. These data belong to a study of T cell changes during pregnancy in multiple sclerosis. This CDR3 has 15 residues. Between the trimmed V and J ends, which lost 4 bases and 10 bases, there was a span of 18 bases. CDR1 is SGHRS and CDR2 is YFSETQ in the germline V gene. The sequencing here drew on peripheral blood, taken in the second trimester of pregnancy. The gene calls are TRBV5-1 and TRBJ1-6; D ambiguous. The TCR originated in a female donor with multiple sclerosis, enrolled in a pregnancy study. The CDR3 coding sequence is TGCGCCAGCAGCCGGGTCTCAGTACGGGAATCACCCCTCCACTTT. Translating it yields CASSRVSVRESPLHF. The full variable domain, with the rest looked up from reference TRBV5-1 and TRBJ1-6, is KAGVTQTPRYLIKTRGQQVTLSCSPISGHRSVSWYQQTPGQGLQFLFEYFSETQRNKGNFPGRFSGRQFSNSRSEMNVSTLELGDSALYLCASSRVSVRESPLHFGNGTRLTVT.